This T cell receptor (beta chain) was recovered during a study of blood T cell repertoires in COVID-19. Study-level background: Italy, Spain and the United States were the sources of the convalescent and acute COVID-19 samples. The cDNA or gDNA used as material had been derived from T cells, B-cell-depleted T cells, or PBMCs.

The length of the CDR3 is 17 residues. The ends lost 0 bases at V and 2 bases at J; junction bases unmatched: 5. Germline CDR1 reads LGHNA; CDR2 reads YSLEER. Per the study methods: Reference gene primers were amplified, and this amplification served to estimate nucleated cell counts. Profiled with immunoSEQ multiplex PCR; TCRdb holds only in-frame clones, not every one. That table furnishes V, J and clone size, whereas the DNA furnished D and trimming. In the table there are some 250,000 clones, roughly 80% of which are singletons. The clonotype originates from a woman between 18 and 30 years old with acute or convalescent COVID-19. Sequencing was performed on peripheral blood. This sequence joins TRBV4-3 and TRBJ2-7; 12 bases are shared with TRBD2. DNA of the CDR3: TGCGCCAGCAGCCAAGAATGGAGGACTAGCGGGACCTACGAGCAGTACTTC. Protein sequence: CASSQEWRTSGTYEQYF.